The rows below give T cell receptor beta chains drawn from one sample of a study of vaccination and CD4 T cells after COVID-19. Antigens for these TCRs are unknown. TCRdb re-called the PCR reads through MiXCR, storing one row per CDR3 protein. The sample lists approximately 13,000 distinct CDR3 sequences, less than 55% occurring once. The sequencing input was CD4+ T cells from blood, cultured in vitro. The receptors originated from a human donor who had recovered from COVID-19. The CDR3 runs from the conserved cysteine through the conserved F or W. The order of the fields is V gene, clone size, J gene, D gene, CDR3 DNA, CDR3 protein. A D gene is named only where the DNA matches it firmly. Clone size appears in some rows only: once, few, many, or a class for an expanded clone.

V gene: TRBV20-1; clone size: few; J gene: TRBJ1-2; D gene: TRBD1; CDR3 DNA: TGCAGTGCTAGGGGGACAGGGGGCGGCAATAACTATGGCTACACCTTC; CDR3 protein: CSARGTGGGNNYGYTF
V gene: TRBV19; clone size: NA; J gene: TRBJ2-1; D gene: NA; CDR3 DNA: TGTGCCAGTAGTCTCCCTAGCAGGGACGATGAGCAGTTCTTC; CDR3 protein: CASSLPSRDDEQFF
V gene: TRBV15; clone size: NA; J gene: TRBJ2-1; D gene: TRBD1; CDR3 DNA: TGTGCCACCAGGCATTCAGGACAGGGCTCCTACAATGAGCAGTTCTTC; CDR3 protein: CATRHSGQGSYNEQFF
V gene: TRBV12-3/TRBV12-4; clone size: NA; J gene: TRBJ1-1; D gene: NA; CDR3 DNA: TGTGCCAGCAGAGCGGGCCTCAGGGTTTTGGACACTGAAGCTTTCTTT; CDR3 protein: CASRAGLRVLDTEAFF
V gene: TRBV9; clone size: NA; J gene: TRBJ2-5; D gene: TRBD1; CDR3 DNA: TGTGCCAGCAGCCTAGGGACAGGGGGTGGAGAGACCCAGTACTTC; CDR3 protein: CASSLGTGGGETQYF
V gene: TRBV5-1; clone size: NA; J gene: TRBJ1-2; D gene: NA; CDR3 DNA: TGCGCCAGCAGCCCGGGGGGGGACTATGGCTACACCTTC; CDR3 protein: CASSPGGDYGYTF
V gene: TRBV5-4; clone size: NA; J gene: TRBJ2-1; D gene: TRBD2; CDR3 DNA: TGTGCCAGCAGCCCGACGACTAGCGGGGGATGGTACAATGAGCAGTTCTTC; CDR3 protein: CASSPTTSGGWYNEQFF
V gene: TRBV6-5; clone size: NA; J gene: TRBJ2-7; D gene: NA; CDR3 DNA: TGTGCCAGCAGTTCCGGGGATGGGGTCGAGCAGTACTTC; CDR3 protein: CASSSGDGVEQYF
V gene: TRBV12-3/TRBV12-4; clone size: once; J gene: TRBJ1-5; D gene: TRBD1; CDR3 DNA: TGTGCCAGCAGTCCGGGACAGGGGGATCAGCCCCAGCATTTT; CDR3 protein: CASSPGQGDQPQHF
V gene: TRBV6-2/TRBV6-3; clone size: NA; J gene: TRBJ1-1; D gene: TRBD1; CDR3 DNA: TGTGCCAGCAGTTACGGGGGACAGCACGAAGCTTTCTTT; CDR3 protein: CASSYGGQHEAFF
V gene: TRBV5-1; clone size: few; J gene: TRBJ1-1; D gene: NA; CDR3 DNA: TGCGCCAGCGGCCAAGATGGTTTCACTGAAGCTTTCTTT; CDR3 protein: CASGQDGFTEAFF
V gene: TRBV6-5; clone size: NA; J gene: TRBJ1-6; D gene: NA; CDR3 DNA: TGTGCCAGCAGTTACTCGTCGGGTTCACCCCTCCACTTT; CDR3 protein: CASSYSSGSPLHF
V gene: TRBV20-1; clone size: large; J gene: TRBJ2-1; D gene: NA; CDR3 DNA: TGCAGTGCGCCCCTACAAGGGGGGGGGACGGGTAATGAGCAGTTCTTC; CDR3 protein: CSAPLQGGGTGNEQFF
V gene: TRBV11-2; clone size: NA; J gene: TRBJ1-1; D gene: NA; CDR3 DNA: TGTGCCAGCAGCTTGGGACCCCTCGGGGTGGAAGCTTTCTTT; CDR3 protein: CASSLGPLGVEAFF
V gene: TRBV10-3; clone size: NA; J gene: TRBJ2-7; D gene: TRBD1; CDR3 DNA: TGTGCCATCAGTGGACAATCCGGGACAGGGGGCCCCTACGAGCAGTACTTC; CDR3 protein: CAISGQSGTGGPYEQYF
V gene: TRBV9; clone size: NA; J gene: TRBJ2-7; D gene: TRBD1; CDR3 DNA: TGTGCCAGCGCGGTTGGGACAGACTCCTACGAGCAGTACTTC; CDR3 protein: CASAVGTDSYEQYF